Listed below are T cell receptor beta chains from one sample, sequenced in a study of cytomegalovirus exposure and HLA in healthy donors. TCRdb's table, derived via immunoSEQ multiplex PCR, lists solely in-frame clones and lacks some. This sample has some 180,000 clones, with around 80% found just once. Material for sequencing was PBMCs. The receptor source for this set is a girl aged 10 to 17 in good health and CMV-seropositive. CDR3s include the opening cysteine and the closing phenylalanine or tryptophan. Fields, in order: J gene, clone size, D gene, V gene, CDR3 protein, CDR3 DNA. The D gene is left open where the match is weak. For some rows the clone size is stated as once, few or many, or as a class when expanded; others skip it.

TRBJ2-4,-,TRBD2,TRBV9,CASSVGLSGGENIQYF,TGTGCCAGCAGCGTAGGACTTAGCGGGGGGGAGAACATTCAGTACTTC
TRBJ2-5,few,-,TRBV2,CASSERGRETQYF,TGTGCCAGCAGTGAAAGGGGCAGAGAGACCCAGTACTTC
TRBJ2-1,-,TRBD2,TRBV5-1,CASSSSGRAYNEQFF,TGCGCCAGCAGCTCTAGCGGGAGAGCCTACAATGAGCAGTTCTTC
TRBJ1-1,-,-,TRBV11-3,CASSLSRGNTEAFF,TGTGCCAGCAGCTTATCAAGGGGGAACACTGAAGCTTTCTTT
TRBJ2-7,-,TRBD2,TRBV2,CASRTSGTPLEQYF,TGTGCCAGCAGGACTAGCGGGACCCCTCTCGAGCAGTACTTC
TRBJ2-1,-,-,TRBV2,CASKSTDSSYNEQFF,TGTGCCAGCAAATCGACTGACAGCTCCTACAATGAGCAGTTCTTC
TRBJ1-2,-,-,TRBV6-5,CASSPRTVYGYTF,TGTGCCAGCAGCCCGAGGACTGTTTATGGCTACACCTTC
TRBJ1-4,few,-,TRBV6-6,CASSYGGGGGEKLFF,TGTGCCAGCAGTTATGGAGGGGGAGGGGGAGAAAAACTGTTTTTT
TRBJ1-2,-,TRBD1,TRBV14,CASSLLQGASRYTF,TGTGCCAGCAGCCTCTTACAGGGGGCTTCTCGCTACACCTTC
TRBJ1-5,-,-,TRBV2,CASKDPATGGRSPQHF,TGTGCCAGCAAGGACCCCGCGACGGGAGGGAGGTCGCCCCAGCATTTT
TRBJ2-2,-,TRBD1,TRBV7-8,CASSPRTGVDTGELFF,TGTGCCAGCAGCCCCCGGACAGGGGTTGACACCGGGGAGCTGTTTTTT
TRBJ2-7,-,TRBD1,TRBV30,CARGTGSADEQYF,TGTGCCCGCGGGACAGGGTCCGCCGACGAGCAGTACTTC
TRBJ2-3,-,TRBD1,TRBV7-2,CASSATGTGFSDTQYF,TGTGCCAGCAGCGCAACCGGGACAGGGTTCTCAGATACGCAGTATTTT
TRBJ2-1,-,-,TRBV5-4,CASSLIAAHNEQFF,TGTGCCAGCAGCTTAATAGCGGCCCACAATGAGCAGTTCTTC
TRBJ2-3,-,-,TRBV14,CARSQVQGWTDTQYF,TGTGCCAGAAGCCAAGTTCAGGGGTGGACAGATACGCAGTATTTT
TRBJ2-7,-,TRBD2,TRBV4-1,CASSHPQAGLYEQYF,TGCGCCAGCAGCCATCCCCAAGCGGGACTCTACGAGCAGTACTTC
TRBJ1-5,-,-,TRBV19,CASSLLSGFTNQLQHF,TGTGCCAGTAGTCTCCTCTCCGGGTTCACCAATCAATTGCAGCATTTT
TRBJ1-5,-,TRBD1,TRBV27,CASTRGLGQPQHF,TGTGCCAGCACCAGGGGGCTCGGTCAGCCCCAGCATTTT
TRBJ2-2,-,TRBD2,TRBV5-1,CASNRPGLAGTGELFF,TGCGCCAGCAACCGTCCTGGACTAGCGGGAACCGGGGAGCTGTTTTTT
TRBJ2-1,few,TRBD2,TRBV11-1,CASTSGLLNNEQFF,TGTGCCAGCACCTCGGGACTATTAAACAATGAGCAGTTCTTC